The 32 T cell receptor beta chains presented below share a single source sample, sequenced in a study of blood T cells in healthy people across ages. Using a J-beta primer mix together with a sample-barcoded 5' primer, a second PCR was run for about 6 to 11 cycles. Each CDR3 protein gets one entry after TCRdb re-called the 5' RACE reads with MiXCR. The sample shows fewer than 600,000 distinct CDR3 sequences, about 27% of them seen only once. In addition, the sample was reused for a study of T cells of mothers and their children.

Specimen: blood. The source of these receptors is a boy aged 2 to 9 in good health.

The chain employs TRBV19 and TRBJ1-5; D unclear. Trimming took 6 bases from V and 1 from J, leaving 16 bases between them. Germline CDR1 and CDR2: LNHDA and SQIVND (reference sequence). The CDR3 has 16 residues. This CDR3 reads CASRSSTSWSNQPQHF. The CDR3 DNA sequence: TGTGCCAGTAGGAGTAGCACCAGTTGGAGCAATCAGCCCCAGCATTTT.

The rearrangement uses TRBV6-1 and TRBJ1-2; unclear D gene. The CDR3 runs to 16 residues. V was pared by 0 bases and J by 8 bases, with 19 bases between. Germline V gene data show CDR1 as MNHNS and CDR2 as SASEGT. The CDR3 DNA reads TGTGCCAGCAGTGAAGCTTCTTTTTCCATCGTTGGAGGCTACACCTTC. It translates to CASSEASFSIVGGYTF.

The chain recombines TRBV12-3 or TRBV12-4 with TRBJ1-2; a weak D match, TRBD1 (5 bases). Deletions cut 3 bases from V and 7 bases from J, with 12 bases between. The CDR3 is made up of 13 amino acids. CDR3 nucleotides: TGTGCCAGCAGTTTCGCAGGGAACATTGGCTACACCTTC. Translated: CASSFAGNIGYTF.

The table lists this clonotype with a few counts. The chain uses TRBV2 and TRBJ1-5; no definite D call. This CDR3 is built from 11 residues. Germline V gene lookup returns CDR1 SNHLY and CDR2 FYNNEI. V was cut by 3 bases and J by 15 bases, with 12 bases left in between. CDR3 loop: CASSEGLAAHF. The CDR3 DNA is TGTGCCAGCAGTGAGGGGTTGGCCGCGCATTTT.

This clonotype was detected only a few times. In nucleotides, the CDR3 is TGTGCCAGCAGCGTAGATCAGGGGGCGCGCACTGAAGCTTTCTTT. As protein: CASSVDQGARTEAFF. V is TRBV9 and J is TRBJ1-1, with 8 bases lining up with TRBD1. The V segment lost 0 bases and the J segment 4 bases; nucleotides outside the gene matches: 5. The CDR3 is 15 amino acids. CDR1 SGDLS and CDR2 YYNGEE come from the germline V gene.

This chain's CDR3 is CATSGRERETQYF. The CDR3 bases are TGTGCCACCAGCGGACGGGAGCGGGAGACCCAGTACTTC. V and J are TRBV15 and TRBJ2-5; D is possibly TRBD2 (6 bases). The germline gives CDR1 LNHNV, CDR2 YYDKDF (reference sequence). Trimming took off 5 bases at V and 5 bases at J, with 12 bases between the two ends. The CDR3 sequence is 13 residues long.

A remark on this clonotype: Its ends do not fully match the called genes, so a read error is possible. This chain joins TRBV13 and TRBJ1-1; D is possibly TRBD1 (6 bases). Germline CDR1 is PRHDT and CDR2 is FYEKMQ (reference sequence). The CDR3 consists of 13 residues. The CDR3 nucleotides are TGTGCCAGCAGCCCCCAGGGGTTGACTGAAGCTCTCTTT. This encodes CASSPQGLTEALF. Together with reference TRBV13 and TRBJ1-1, the CDR3 gives the full variable domain: AAGVIQSPRHLIKEKRETATLKCYPIPRHDTVYWYQQGPGQDPQFLISFYEKMQSDKGSIPDRFSAQQFSDYHSELNMSSLELGDSALYFCASSPQGLTEALFGQGTRLTVV.

The chain has TRBV20-1 and TRBJ2-3; D uncertain. The CDR3 consists of 13 residues. Germline V gene sequence: CDR1 DFQATT, CDR2 SNEGSKA (reference sequence). The ends were cut back, 4 bases at V and 3 bases at J, with 11 bases in the middle. The CDR3 DNA is TGCAGTGCTAACCGCGATGATACAGATACGCAGTATTTT. Protein sequence: CSANRDDTDTQYF.

This chain joins TRBV7-9 and TRBJ2-3, with D possibly being TRBD2 (6 bases). Germline V CDR1 and CDR2: SEHNR, FQNEAQ (reference sequence). V lost 1 base and J lost 3, with 14 bases in between. The CDR3 covers 16 residues. In nucleotides, the CDR3 is TGTGCCAGCAGCTTAGGGACTACCAGTGGTACAGATACGCAGTATTTT. The encoded protein is CASSLGTTSGTDTQYF.

The V call is TRBV4-3, the J call TRBJ2-3; TRBD2 matches 8 bases. Germline assignment: CDR1 LGHNA and CDR2 YSLEER. Trimming took 0 bases from V and 0 from J; bases not matched to a gene: 8. The CDR3 extends over 18 amino acids. The DNA for the CDR3 is TGCGCCAGCAGCCAAGATAGCGGCGGGACTAGTAGCACAGATACGCAGTATTTT. Residues: CASSQDSGGTSSTDTQYF.

This clonotype appeared a few times. The genes are TRBV13 and TRBJ2-1, with D perhaps matching TRBD2 (6 bases). Germline V gives CDR1 PRHDT, CDR2 FYEKMQ (reference sequence). The V and J ends lost 8 bases and 3 bases respectively, with 17 bases between them. The CDR3 extends over 15 amino acids. The CDR3 DNA reads TGTGCCAGCCGCGGGATGATTCTAAGCTACAATGAGCAGTTCTTC. This codes for CASRGMILSYNEQFF.

The rearrangement uses TRBV7-8 and TRBJ2-5, with 7 positions matching TRBD1. Germline V gene data show CDR1 as SGHVS and CDR2 as FQNEAQ. The trim removed 4 bases at V and 3 bases at J, leaving 5 bases unmatched. The CDR3 length is 14 residues. The CDR3 DNA reads as TGTGCCAGCAGCTCCGGGACAGCAAAAGAGACCCAGTACTTC. This sequence encodes CASSSGTAKETQYF.

The rearrangement joins TRBV7-2 to TRBJ1-6; 10 bases are shared with TRBD1. J was trimmed by 2 bases and V by 0 bases; bases with no gene match: 4. Germline CDR1 is SGHTA and CDR2 is FQGNSA. There are 18 residues in the CDR3. CDR3 in amino acids: CASSLALGQGAYNSPLHF. The CDR3 nucleotides are TGTGCCAGCAGCTTAGCGCTCGGACAGGGGGCCTATAATTCACCCCTCCACTTT. The variable domain in full, with the rest retrieved from reference TRBV7-2 and TRBJ1-6, is GAGVSQSPSNKVTEKGKDVELRCDPISGHTALYWYRQSLGQGLEFLIYFQGNSAPDKSGLPSDRFSAERTGGSVSTLTIQRTQQEDSAVYLCASSLALGQGAYNSPLHFGNGTRLTVT.

Remarks on this clonotype: Relative to the germline gene, one junction end is altered; a read error may explain this. This rearrangement joins TRBV5-4 to TRBJ1-1; the D gene is possibly TRBD1 (5 bases). The CDR3 extends over 13 amino acids. Germline CDR1 and CDR2: SGHNT and YYREEE (reference sequence). The CDR3: CASSLAGGGARNF. The CDR3 nucleotides read TGTGCCAGCAGCTTGGCCGGGGGAGGGGCGCGGAACTTT. Based on the CDR3 plus reference TRBV5-4 and TRBJ1-1, the full variable domain is ETGVTQSPTHLIKTRGQQVTLRCSSQSGHNTVSWYQQALGQGPQFIFQYYREEENGRGNFPPRFSGLQFPNYSSELNVNALELDDSALYLCASSLAGGGARNFGQGTRLTVV.

This clonotype has only a few counts. V gene TRBV12-5 combines with J gene TRBJ1-6, with TRBD1 identical over 7 bases. CDR3 size: 14 residues. The germline V gene has CDR1 LGHNT and CDR2 FRNRAP. V lost 10 bases and J lost 6; bases outside the gene matches: 9. DNA of the CDR3: TGTGCTACGTCCGCCGGACAGGTTAATTCACCCCTCCACTTT. As protein: CATSAGQVNSPLHF.

The chain uses TRBV4-2 and TRBJ1-4; 8 bases align to TRBD1. Losses at the gene ends were 2 bases for V and 4 bases for J; bases not matched to a gene: 6. Germline values: CDR1 LGHNA, CDR2 YNFKEQ. The CDR3 is 16 amino acids. The CDR3 DNA sequence: TGTGCCAGCAGCCAACTGGGACAGGCCTATAATGAAAAACTGTTTTTT. It translates to CASSQLGQAYNEKLFF.

The chain combines TRBV12-3 or TRBV12-4 with TRBJ2-7; 8 positions agree with TRBD2. The CDR3 has 16 residues. Losses at the gene ends were 4 bases for V and 0 bases for J; bases not matched to a gene: 8. The CDR3, as DNA: TGTGCCAGCAGTTCCTGGGGTAGCGGGGCCTCCTACGAGCAGTACTTC. Protein sequence: CASSSWGSGASYEQYF.

This clonotype was found a few times. The conserved phenylalanine or tryptophan normally closing the CDR3 is absent here, so this likely arose from a read error. The chain employs TRBV10-3 and TRBJ1-2, with TRBD1 as a possible D gene (6 bases). V dropped 8 bases and J dropped 2 bases, with 9 bases sitting between them. Germline CDR1 is ENHRY and CDR2 is SYGVKD. This CDR3 spans 12 amino acids. The DNA for the CDR3 is TGTGCCATCCCGCAGGGGAACTATGGCTACACCCTC. Protein: CAIPQGNYGYTL.

The chain has TRBV6-6 and TRBJ2-1; D is unresolved. CDR1 and CDR2 (germline): MNHNY, SVGAGI (reference sequence). This CDR3 has 16 residues. V lost 0 bases, J lost 0 bases, and 9 bases lay in between. The CDR3 DNA follows: TGTGCCAGCAGTTACTCGCCTCCTTACTCCTACAATGAGCAGTTCTTC. Translation gives CASSYSPPYSYNEQFF.

V and J are TRBV29-1 and TRBJ1-4; D is unclear. Trimming took off 4 bases at V and 4 bases at J, with 10 bases between the two ends. The CDR3 is 13 amino acids. The germline gives CDR1 SQVTM, CDR2 ANQGSEA. CDR3 in DNA: TGCAGCGTTGTGACGGAAGATAATGAAAAACTGTTTTTT. Translation: CSVVTEDNEKLFF.

The rearrangement links TRBV20-1 to TRBJ2-5; D gene unclear. The germline V and J ends were trimmed by 1 base and 1 base, with 7 bases remaining between them. CDR1 is DFQATT and CDR2 is SNEGSKA in the germline V gene (reference sequence). The CDR3 runs to 13 residues. In DNA form, the CDR3 reads TGCAGTGCTAGAGGGACGGTCCAAGAGACCCAGTACTTC. Protein product: CSARGTVQETQYF.

V is TRBV18 and J is TRBJ2-5; D tentatively fits TRBD1 or TRBD2 (5 bases each). The CDR3 is made up of 14 amino acids. Germline assignment: CDR1 KGHSH and CDR2 LQKENI. V was shortened by 1 base and J by 4 bases, with 10 bases between the two germline ends. The CDR3 spells CASSPRAGRETQYF. The CDR3 DNA follows: TGTGCCAGCTCACCACGGGCAGGGAGAGAGACCCAGTACTTC.

The J gene is TRBJ2-5, the V gene TRBV20-1; TRBD1 matches at 8 bases. The DNA matches TRBJ2-7 better at its end, which makes the J call doubtful. CDR3 length: 15 amino acids. Germline V lookup: CDR1 DFQATT, CDR2 SNEGSKA (reference sequence). The CDR3 here is CSASSPGTGFYEQYF. In DNA, the CDR3 is TGCAGTGCTAGTTCCCCAGGGACAGGCTTTTACGAGCAGTACTTC.

This chain joins TRBV6-6 and TRBJ2-7, with 10 nucleotides matching TRBD1. J gave up 4 bases and V 11 bases, and 5 bases lay outside the gene matches. Germline CDR1 and CDR2: MNHNY and SVGAGI (reference sequence). The CDR3 covers 12 residues. This CDR3 is CAHGTGEYEQYF. Written as DNA, the CDR3 is TGTGCCCATGGGACAGGGGAATACGAGCAGTACTTC.

This clonotype was detected many times. The chain joins TRBV10-2 to TRBJ2-3; weak D call: TRBD1 (6 bases). Germline V gene data show CDR1 as WSHSY and CDR2 as SAAADI. The germline V and J ends were trimmed by 7 bases and 4 bases, with 18 bases remaining between them. The CDR3 runs 15 residues. The CDR3 spells CASKPDSSVADTQYF. CDR3 nucleotide sequence: TGCGCCAGCAAACCGGACAGCTCGGTGGCAGATACGCAGTATTTT.

V usage is TRBV9 and J usage is TRBJ1-4; D is unresolved. Germline CDR1 is SGDLS and CDR2 is YYNGEE. CDR3 size: 15 residues. With 3 bases removed from V and 7 bases from J, the gap between germline ends came to 16 bases. This CDR3 is CASSANPQGLEKLFF. The DNA for the CDR3 is TGTGCCAGCAGCGCTAACCCCCAAGGGCTTGAAAAACTGTTTTTT.

The chain recombines TRBV5-1 with TRBJ2-5, with D uncertain. Germline V gene sequence: CDR1 SGHRS, CDR2 YFSETQ. V was pared by 0 bases and J by 4 bases, with 10 bases between. The CDR3 is 14 amino acids. Here the CDR3 DNA reads TGCGCCAGCAGCTTGGGGCTCCCTCCAGAGACCCAGTACTTC. This gives the protein CASSLGLPPETQYF.

The J gene is TRBJ2-5, the V gene TRBV11-2, with 8 nucleotides matching TRBD2. The tail of the sequence fits TRBJ2-7 better, so the J call may be wrong. Germline assignment: CDR1 SGHAT and CDR2 FQNNGV. The CDR3 length is 14 residues. The CDR3 reads CASKRLANTYEQYF. The DNA of the CDR3 is TGTGCCTCCAAAAGACTAGCGAATACCTACGAGCAGTACTTC.

The chain is built from TRBV10-2 and TRBJ1-4; D perhaps matches TRBD1 (5 bases). CDR3 length: 15 residues. The germline V gene encodes CDR1 WSHSY and CDR2 SAAADI. Trimming cost V 4 bases and J 7 bases, with 16 bases left between them. The CDR3 DNA sequence: TGCGCCAGCAGTGGCCTCGGGGCAGTCGGTGAAAAACTGTTTTTT. This sequence encodes CASSGLGAVGEKLFF.

The gene calls are TRBV7-2 and TRBJ2-7; 11 bases align to TRBD1. With V trimmed by 6 bases and J by 6 bases, 7 bases remained unmatched. CDR3 length: 14 residues. Germline lookup yields CDR1 SGHTA and CDR2 FQGNSA. The CDR3 region is CASSGQGASPEQYF. In DNA form, the CDR3 reads TGTGCCAGCAGTGGACAGGGGGCGTCTCCCGAGCAGTACTTC.

In this sample, this clonotype turned up once. A much larger clone sits a single nucleotide away, making a read error possible. The CDR3 ends on some other residue instead of the conserved phenylalanine or tryptophan, so this is likely a read error. This sequence joins TRBV6-4 and TRBJ1-6; a possible D gene is TRBD1 (6 bases). This CDR3 comprises 15 residues. V was shortened by 3 bases and J by 5 bases, with 11 bases between the two germline ends. CDR1 and CDR2 from the germline V gene are MRHNA and SNTAGT. CDR3 DNA sequence: TGTGCCAGCAGTGAGGCAGGGGACCATAATTCACCCCTCCACCTT. Amino acids: CASSEAGDHNSPLHL.

The CDR3 DNA reads as TGTGCCAGCAGTTCCCTAGACAGCGGCGCTAATGAAAAACTGTTTTTT. Translation: CASSSLDSGANEKLFF. The gene calls are TRBV12-3 or TRBV12-4 and TRBJ1-4; maybe TRBD1 (5 bases). With 4 bases removed from V and 3 bases from J, the gap between germline ends came to 15 bases. The CDR3 extends over 16 amino acids.